A single sample is the source of the 22 T cell receptor beta chains below, sequenced in a study of vaccination effects on CD4 cells after COVID-19. At the end of about 9 days of culture, CD4+ T cells were isolated. Assay: immunoSEQ multiplex PCR; the TCRdb copy retains only in-frame clones and omits some. The sample yields 45,000 to 60,000 clones, 76% seen once. Antigens for these TCRs are unknown. The specimen comprised CD4+ T cells from PBMCs cultured without peptide, sampled before COVID-19 vaccination. Every receptor here comes from a human donor who had a prior SARS-CoV-2 infection.

The CDR3 protein is CASGGPVPPEKLFF. The CDR3 DNA follows: TGTGCCAGCGGGGGACCGGTACCTCCTGAAAAACTGTTTTTT. The chain joins TRBV25-1 to TRBJ1-4; tentative D call: TRBD1 (5 bases). The CDR3 is made up of 14 amino acids. Germline-derived CDR1 and CDR2 are MGHDK and SYGVNS. The V and J ends lost 8 bases and 7 bases respectively, with 17 bases between them.

Only a few counts were recorded for this clone. The J gene is TRBJ1-3, the V gene TRBV19, with D hard to call. Germline loops: CDR1 LNHDA, CDR2 SQIVND (reference sequence). The CDR3 totals 14 residues. V shed 8 bases and J shed 1 base, with 12 bases lying between them. The CDR3 sequence: CASYGFFSGNTIYF. In nucleotides, the CDR3 is TGTGCCAGTTACGGGTTTTTTTCTGGAAACACCATATATTTT. Full variable domain (remainder filled in from reference TRBV19 and TRBJ1-3): DGGITQSPKYLFRKEGQNVTLSCEQNLNHDAMYWYRQDPGQGLRLIYYSQIVNDFQKGDIAEGYSVSREKKESFPLTVTSAQKNPTAFYLCASYGFFSGNTIYFGEGSWLTVV.

V and J are TRBV11-3 and TRBJ2-3; D remains unclear. Trimming pared 5 bases from V and 9 bases from J, leaving 15 bases between. The CDR3 has 13 amino acids. Looked up from germline, CDR1 is SGHNT and CDR2 is YENEEA. This CDR3 is CASSPRALGTQYF. Here the CDR3 DNA reads TGTGCCAGCAGCCCCCGGGCCCTAGGAACGCAGTATTTT. The full variable domain, in which reference TRBV11-3 and TRBJ2-3 provide the parts outside the CDR3, is EAGVVQSPRYKIIEKKQPVAFWCNPISGHNTLYWYLQNLGQGPELLIRYENEEAVDDSQLPKDRFSAERLKGVDSTLKIQPAELGDSAVYLCASSPRALGTQYFGPGTRLTVL.

The chain combines TRBV7-2 with TRBJ2-5; D call uncertain. The CDR3 has 14 amino acids. Germline lookup yields CDR1 SGHTA and CDR2 FQGNSA. Trimming cost V 3 bases and J 6 bases, with 14 bases left between them. CDR3 DNA sequence: TGTGCCAGCAGCTTGACGGATGTTAGTAAGACCCAGTACTTC. The encoded protein is CASSLTDVSKTQYF.

The rearrangement uses TRBV19 and TRBJ2-1, with D tentatively TRBD1 or TRBD2 (6 bases each). V gave up 3 bases and J gave up 6 bases, with 15 bases separating them. Germline V lookup: CDR1 LNHDA, CDR2 SQIVND (reference sequence). The CDR3 is 15 residues long. The CDR3 protein is CASSMGDRRANEQFF. CDR3 DNA: TGTGCCAGTAGTATGGGAGACAGGAGGGCCAATGAGCAGTTCTTC.

This chain uses TRBV3-1 (or the pseudogene TRBV3-2) with TRBJ1-1; 7 bases line up with TRBD1. The CDR3 length is 14 residues. Germline-derived CDR1 and CDR2 are LGHDT and YNNKEL (reference sequence). V lost 4 bases and J lost 4; bases outside the gene matches: 6. The CDR3 DNA reads as TGTGCCAGCAGCCTTGGGACAGAGGGCACTGAAGCTTTCTTT. Protein product: CASSLGTEGTEAFF.

This rearrangement joins TRBV13 to TRBJ2-7; 9 bases agree with TRBD2. The length of the CDR3 is 13 residues. With 5 bases clipped from V and 7 bases from J, the junction kept 6 bases outside the gene matches. Per the germline V gene, CDR1 is PRHDT and CDR2 is FYEKMQ (reference sequence). CDR3 in amino acids: CASSRGLAYEQYF. CDR3 nucleotide sequence: TGTGCCAGCAGCCGGGGACTAGCTTATGAGCAGTACTTC. The full variable domain, rest sourced from reference TRBV13 and TRBJ2-7, is AAGVIQSPRHLIKEKRETATLKCYPIPRHDTVYWYQQGPGQDPQFLISFYEKMQSDKGSIPDRFSAQQFSDYHSELNMSSLELGDSALYFCASSRGLAYEQYFGPGTRLTVT.

The chain is built from TRBV5-1 and TRBJ2-3; D possibly corresponds to TRBD2 (7 bases). The CDR3 length is 15 residues. Trimming took off 4 bases at V and 4 bases at J, with 16 bases between the two ends. CDR1 is SGHRS and CDR2 is YFSETQ in the germline V gene. CDR3 in amino acids: CASSRGGGVPDTQYF. The CDR3 nucleotides read TGCGCCAGCAGCCGCGGGGGCGGGGTCCCAGATACGCAGTATTTT.

A single count supports this clone. The chain has TRBV7-2 and TRBJ1-3; D is ambiguous. Trimming stripped 1 base from V and 0 bases from J, with 10 bases between. Germline V gene data show CDR1 as SGHTA and CDR2 as FQGNSA. The CDR3 has 16 amino acids. The CDR3 DNA reads TGTGCCAGCAGCTTAGGACCTGGCCGCTCTGGAAACACCATATATTTT. Protein sequence: CASSLGPGRSGNTIYF.

Concerning this clone itself: Relative to the germline gene, one junction end is altered; a read error may explain this. The V gene is TRBV15, the J gene TRBJ1-2; D unclear. This CDR3 contains 14 residues. Germline V gene data show CDR1 as LNHNV and CDR2 as YYDKDF (reference sequence). DNA for the CDR3: TGTGCCACCAGCCGAGAGGTTGAGAACTATGGCTACACCTTC. It codes for CATSREVENYGYTF.

The chain joins TRBV18 to TRBJ1-1; D is perhaps TRBD1 (5 bases). The V gene lost 5 bases and the J gene lost 4 bases, with 11 bases spanning the gap. Germline CDR1 reads KGHSH; CDR2 reads LQKENI. CDR3 length equals 13 residues. The CDR3 DNA sequence: TGTGCCAGCTCAGGCAACGGGGGCACTGAAGCTTTCTTT. Its translation: CASSGNGGTEAFF. Full variable domain (remainder filled in from reference TRBV18 and TRBJ1-1): NAGVMQNPRHLVRRRGQEARLRCSPMKGHSHVYWYRQLPEEGLKFMVYLQKENIIDESGMPKERFSAEFPKEGPSILRIQQVVRGDSAAYFCASSGNGGTEAFFGQGTRLTVV.

This chain links TRBV11-3 with TRBJ2-3; 8 bases align to TRBD2. V was clipped by 0 bases and J by 0 bases; unmatched bases: 5. The germline CDR1 and CDR2 sequences are SGHNT and YENEEA. The CDR3 has 17 residues. DNA for the CDR3: TGTGCCAGCAGCTTAGACCCCCAGCGGGGGAGCACAGATACGCAGTATTTT. It is translated as CASSLDPQRGSTDTQYF. The full variable domain, rest sourced from reference TRBV11-3 and TRBJ2-3, is EAGVVQSPRYKIIEKKQPVAFWCNPISGHNTLYWYLQNLGQGPELLIRYENEEAVDDSQLPKDRFSAERLKGVDSTLKIQPAELGDSAVYLCASSLDPQRGSTDTQYFGPGTRLTVL.

The chain employs TRBV27 and TRBJ1-1; no clear D. The CDR3 has 14 amino acids. The V end lost 3 bases, the J end lost 8 bases, and 16 bases lay between the germline ends. The germline gives CDR1 MNHEY, CDR2 SMNVEV (reference sequence). The CDR3 region has the DNA TGTGCCAGCAGTTTCCTCGGGGTACGTGGGGAAGCTTTCTTT. The encoded protein is CASSFLGVRGEAFF.

This sequence joins TRBV27 and TRBJ1-5, with D perhaps matching TRBD1 (6 bases). The CDR3 extends over 16 amino acids. V was cut by 1 base and J by 6 bases, with 16 bases left in between. Germline V gene lookup returns CDR1 MNHEY and CDR2 SMNVEV (reference sequence). In DNA, the CDR3 is TGTGCCAGCAGTTTATTCCCGGACGGGGGGCGTCAGCCCCAGCATTTT. Encoded protein: CASSLFPDGGRQPQHF.

The chain is built from TRBV12-5 and TRBJ2-5; the match to TRBD2 covers 12 bases. The CDR3 contains 18 residues. The junction had 9 bases not matched to a gene; V was cut back by 0 bases and J by 4 bases. Germline loops: CDR1 LGHNT, CDR2 FRNRAP. The CDR3 coding sequence is TGTGCTAGTGGTTTGGTGAGACTAGCGGGAGAGGGTAGAGAGACCCAGTACTTC. Residues: CASGLVRLAGEGRETQYF.

The chain combines TRBV7-8 with TRBJ2-1, with 16 bases fitting TRBD2. With V trimmed by 8 bases and J by 13 bases, 5 bases remained unmatched. Germline V gene sequence: CDR1 SGHVS, CDR2 FQNEAQ. This CDR3 is built from 13 residues. The DNA for the CDR3 is TGTGCCAGCGGAGGGACTAGCGGGAGGGCCCAGTTCTTC. Protein product: CASGGTSGRAQFF.

This clone was observed a few times. The CDR3 DNA reads as TGTGCCAGCAGCCCTCAGATGGTCAACTATGGCTACACCTTC. It codes for CASSPQMVNYGYTF. The chain has TRBV2 and TRBJ1-2; no clear D gene. V was cut by 6 bases and J by 2 bases, with 13 bases left in between. The CDR3 is 14 residues long. From germline, CDR1 is SNHLY and CDR2 FYNNEI.

V usage is TRBV5-1 and J usage is TRBJ2-5; the match to TRBD1 covers 9 bases. The CDR3 has 14 residues. The germline V gene encodes CDR1 SGHRS and CDR2 YFSETQ. The V segment lost 0 bases and the J segment 5 bases; nucleotides outside the gene matches: 2. The CDR3 loop is CASSLGGQGETQYF. The CDR3 coding sequence is TGCGCCAGCAGCTTGGGAGGACAGGGGGAGACCCAGTACTTC.

The V and J genes are TRBV6-1 and TRBJ1-3; 7 bases fit TRBD1. The CDR3 covers 16 residues. Germline CDR1 and CDR2: MNHNS and SASEGT. With V trimmed by 5 bases and J by 2 bases, 9 bases remained unmatched. The CDR3 DNA follows: TGTGCCAGCAGTAAAGACAGGGCTATGGCTGGAAACACCATATATTTT. This translates into CASSKDRAMAGNTIYF.

The chain links TRBV5-1 to TRBJ2-1; a possible D gene is TRBD1 (6 bases). V lost 0 bases to trimming and J lost 5 bases, with 6 bases between them. The CDR3 covers 13 residues. The V gene's germline CDR1 is SGHRS and CDR2 YFSETQ. As DNA, the CDR3 is TGCGCCAGCAGCTTGGACAGGGACAATGAGCAGTTCTTC. Translated, it gives CASSLDRDNEQFF.

The rearrangement uses TRBV6-5 and TRBJ1-5; 7 nucleotides align to TRBD1. Trimming removed 5 bases from V and 4 bases from J; junction bases left unmatched: 2. This CDR3 contains 13 residues. The germline V gene encodes CDR1 MNHEY and CDR2 SVGAGI. In DNA, the CDR3 is TGTGCCAGCAGTACGGACAGGAATCAGCCCCAGCATTTT. Its protein product is CASSTDRNQPQHF.

The CDR3 region has the DNA TGTGCCAGCAGCTGGGTAGGGGGCCGCCCCTACAATGAGCAGTTCTTC. Its translation is CASSWVGGRPYNEQFF. This chain connects TRBV7-3 to TRBJ2-1; 7 positions agree with TRBD1. V trimming: 4 bases; J trimming: 2 bases; junction bases outside the gene matches: 8. Germline V gene data show CDR1 as SGHTA and CDR2 as FQGTGA. The CDR3 loop spans 16 amino acids.